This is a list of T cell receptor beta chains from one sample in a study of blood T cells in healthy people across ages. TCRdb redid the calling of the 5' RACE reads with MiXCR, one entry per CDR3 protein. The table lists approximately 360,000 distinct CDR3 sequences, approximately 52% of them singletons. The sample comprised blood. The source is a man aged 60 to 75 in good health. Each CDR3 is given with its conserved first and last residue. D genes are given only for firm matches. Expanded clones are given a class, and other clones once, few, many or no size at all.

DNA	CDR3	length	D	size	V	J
TGCGCCAGCAGGTCGGGGGACAGTTCCTCGCCCCAGCATTTT	CASRSGDSSSPQHF	14	TRBD1	few	TRBV5-1	TRBJ1-5
TGTGCCAGCAGCCTGACTAGCGGATACAATGAGCAGTACTTC	CASSLTSGYNEQYF	14	TRBD2	.	TRBV6-5	TRBJ2-5
TGTGCCAGCAAGATAGCGCCCAACCAAGAGACCCAGTACTTC	CASKIAPNQETQYF	14	.	.	TRBV6-5	TRBJ2-5
TGCAGTGCTAGAGAACCTAGCGGATACTACGAGCAGTACTTC	CSAREPSGYYEQYF	14	TRBD2	.	TRBV20-1	TRBJ2-7
TGCAGTGCTAGCCTAAATCCGGAGACCCAGTACTTC	CSASLNPETQYF	12	.	few	TRBV20-1	TRBJ2-5
TGTGCCAGCAGCTCCCGGGACGGTGGGGACTACGAGCAGTACTTC	CASSSRDGGDYEQYF	15	.	many	TRBV5-6	TRBJ2-7
TGTGCCAGCAGCTTGAGCGGTAGGACTCCAGGATCGGGGGAGACCCAGTACTTC	CASSLSGRTPGSGETQYF	18	.	.	TRBV5-4	TRBJ2-5
TGTGCCAGCAGTGGGCAGGTTGCTAACTATGGCTACACCTTC	CASSGQVANYGYTF	14	.	many	TRBV2	TRBJ1-2
TGCAGTGCTAGTCAAATAGCGGGAGAGGGGATTGGAGAGCAGTACTTC	CSASQIAGEGIGEQYF	16	TRBD2	.	TRBV20-1	TRBJ2-5
TGCAGTGCTAGAGAATCCGGGCCCCAGCATTTT	CSARESGPQHF	11	.	.	TRBV20-1	TRBJ1-5
TGTGCCGGCCCGGGGAGGCACCTCTACAATGAGCAGTTCTTC	CAGPGRHLYNEQFF	14	.	.	TRBV21-1	TRBJ2-1
TGCGCCAGCAGCACTGGCGGGGAGACCCAGTACTTC	CASSTGGETQYF	12	.	few	TRBV10-1	TRBJ2-5
TGTGCCAGCAGGGGGGGGCTAGCGGGCCGGCGCACAGATACGCAGTATTTT	CASRGGLAGRRTDTQYF	17	TRBD2	.	TRBV2	TRBJ2-3
TGTGCCACCGCGGACCGGGACAGGGGCCCAGATACGCAGTATTTT	CATADRDRGPDTQYF	15	TRBD1	.	TRBV2	TRBJ2-3
TGCGCCAGCAGCCAAGTGCTGGGACTAGCGGGAGTGGCTGAGCAGTACTTC	CASSQVLGLAGVAEQYF	17	TRBD2	few	TRBV4-3	TRBJ2-4
TGTGCCAGCAGCCCATACGGGACAAATAATTCACCCCTCCACTTT	CASSPYGTNNSPLHF	15	.	.	TRBV28	TRBJ1-6
TGTGCCAGCAGCTTAGCGCCGGGACTAGCGGGAGGGCTTCAAGAGACCCAGTACTTC	CASSLAPGLAGGLQETQYF	19	TRBD2	few	TRBV7-9	TRBJ2-5
TGCGCCAGCAGCTTGGCCGGACTTGGCACAGATACGCAGTATTTT	CASSLAGLGTDTQYF	15	.	many	TRBV5-1	TRBJ2-3
TGTGCCGGGGGGGACCCACCTCGTTACGAGCAGTACTTC	CAGGDPPRYEQYF	13	TRBD2	.	TRBV6-6	TRBJ2-7
TGCGCCAGCAGCCCTAATCCGGGACTCTGGTACGAGCAGTACTTC	CASSPNPGLWYEQYF	15	.	few	TRBV5-1	TRBJ2-7
TGTGCCAGCAGTGGACGACTAGCGGTCCTCTCCTACAATGAGCAGTTCTTC	CASSGRLAVLSYNEQFF	17	TRBD2	.	TRBV12-3/TRBV12-4	TRBJ2-1
TGTGCCTGGAGTGTAGCCAGGGCGAACAGAAACTATGGCTACACCTTC	CAWSVARANRNYGYTF	16	.	.	TRBV30	TRBJ1-2
TGTGCCATCAGAACCGACAGGGCGTCCTACGAGCAGTACTTC	CAIRTDRASYEQYF	14	TRBD1	few	TRBV10-3	TRBJ2-7
TGTGCCAGCACCTTAGCTGATACGCAGTATTTT	CASTLADTQYF	11	.	.	TRBV12-3/TRBV12-4	TRBJ2-3
TGTGCCAGCAGCATAACAGGGTCGGCGAAGGAGCAGTACTTC	CASSITGSAKEQYF	14	.	few	TRBV12-3/TRBV12-4	TRBJ2-7
TGTGCCAGCAGTGAATATATTCGGGGACACCTGAACACTGAAGCTTTCTTT	CASSEYIRGHLNTEAFF	17	.	.	TRBV25-1	TRBJ1-1
TGTGCCACCAGTCCACCTGTCACCGGGGAGCTGTTTTTT	CATSPPVTGELFF	13	.	.	TRBV24-1	TRBJ2-2
TGTGCCAGCAGAGATAATCACCCTCCAGAGACCCAGTACTTC	CASRDNHPPETQYF	14	.	.	TRBV6-2/TRBV6-3	TRBJ2-5
TGTGCCAGCAGCCCCGGGGCCCACAGCACAGATACGCAGTATTTT	CASSPGAHSTDTQYF	15	.	few	TRBV7-2	TRBJ2-3
TGCAGCGTTGAAGTACCGGGACAGGGACTCTATGGCTACACCTTC	CSVEVPGQGLYGYTF	15	TRBD1	few	TRBV29-1	TRBJ1-2
TGTGCCTGCAGCCTCAGGGGGATTGTCTACGAGCAGTACTTC	CACSLRGIVYEQYF	14	TRBD1	.	TRBV7-9	TRBJ2-7
TGTGCCAGCAGCGCATGGACAACCTCGGATGAGCAGTACTTC	CASSAWTTSDEQYF	14	.	.	TRBV7-9	TRBJ2-5
TGTGCCAGCAGTTTCACCAGCGGGACGTACGAGCAGTACTTC	CASSFTSGTYEQYF	14	TRBD2	once	TRBV12-3/TRBV12-4	TRBJ2-7
TGTGCCAGCAGTCTTCAAGACACGTACCAAGAGACTCAGTACTTC	CASSLQDTYQETQYF	15	.	few	TRBV28	TRBJ2-5
TGCAGTGCTAGAGATGTGGCGGGAGCTTACAATGAGCAGTTCTTC	CSARDVAGAYNEQFF	15	TRBD2	.	TRBV20-1	TRBJ2-1
TGTGCCAGCAGCCGGACAGGGTACCAAGAGACCTACAATGAGCAGTACTTC	CASSRTGYQETYNEQYF	17	TRBD1	.	TRBV6-1	TRBJ2-7
TGCAGTGCTAGAGATGGGGCTAGCCCAGGGGCCTACGAGCAGTACTTC	CSARDGASPGAYEQYF	16	.	.	TRBV20-1	TRBJ2-7
TGCAGTGCTAGAGAAGACAGGGTGTCACTGGATACGCAGTATTTT	CSAREDRVSLDTQYF	15	TRBD1	.	TRBV20-1	TRBJ2-3
TGTGCCAGCGCAAAACAGGGGACCGGGGCCAACGTCCTGACTTTC	CASAKQGTGANVLTF	15	TRBD1	.	TRBV25-1	TRBJ2-6
TGTGCCAGCAGTCGTAGCGGGAGGGATGGGGAGACCCAGTACTTC	CASSRSGRDGETQYF	15	TRBD2	once	TRBV7-3	TRBJ2-5
TGTGCCAGCTCGACAGGCCCCACAGATACGCAGTATTTT	CASSTGPTDTQYF	13	.	.	TRBV7-6	TRBJ2-3
TGTGCCAGCAGCTTGGATAGCTCCCACAATGAGCAGTTCTTC	CASSLDSSHNEQFF	14	.	once	TRBV7-9	TRBJ2-1
TGTGCCAGCAGCCAGGGACAGGGCCCCAGGGAAGCTTTCTTT	CASSQGQGPREAFF	14	TRBD1	.	TRBV12-3/TRBV12-4	TRBJ1-1
TGTGCCAGCAAAACGGGGGGAGGCTGGACGCAGTACTTC	CASKTGGGWTQYF	13	TRBD2	.	TRBV16	TRBJ2-7
TGTGCCAGCAGCCCTTTGAGGGGCAGTTTGAGTGAGCAGTTCTTC	CASSPLRGSLSEQFF	15	.	.	TRBV11-1	TRBJ2-1
TGTGCCAGCAGACGGGGCCCCTACGAGCAGTACTTC	CASRRGPYEQYF	12	.	few	TRBV12-3/TRBV12-4	TRBJ2-7
TGTGCCAGCACCTCTCACCAGGGACCCTATGGCTACACCTTC	CASTSHQGPYGYTF	14	.	.	TRBV12-3/TRBV12-4	TRBJ1-2
TGCAGTGCTAGACCCTCCGACGGGAACAGGGCTAACTATGGCTACACCTTC	CSARPSDGNRANYGYTF	17	.	few	TRBV20-1	TRBJ1-2
TGCGCCAGCAGCCTGAATAACCAGGGGTCGAAAAATTCACCCCTCCACTTT	CASSLNNQGSKNSPLHF	17	.	.	TRBV5-1	TRBJ1-6
TGTGCCAGCAGCGTAGGACTAGCGAGCCCCTACGAGCAGTACTTC	CASSVGLASPYEQYF	15	TRBD2	.	TRBV9	TRBJ2-7